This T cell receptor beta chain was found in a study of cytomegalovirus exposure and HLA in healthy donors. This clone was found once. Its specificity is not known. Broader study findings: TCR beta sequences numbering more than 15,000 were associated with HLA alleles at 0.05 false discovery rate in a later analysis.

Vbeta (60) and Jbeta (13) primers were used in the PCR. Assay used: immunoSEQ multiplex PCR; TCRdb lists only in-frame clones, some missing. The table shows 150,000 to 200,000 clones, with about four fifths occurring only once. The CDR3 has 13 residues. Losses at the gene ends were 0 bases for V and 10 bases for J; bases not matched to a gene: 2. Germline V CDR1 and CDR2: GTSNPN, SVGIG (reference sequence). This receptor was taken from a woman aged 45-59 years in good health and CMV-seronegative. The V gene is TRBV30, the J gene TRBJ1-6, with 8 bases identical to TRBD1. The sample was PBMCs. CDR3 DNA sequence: TGTGCCTGGAGTGTACAGGGGGGATCACCCCTCCACTTT. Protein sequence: CAWSVQGGSPLHF. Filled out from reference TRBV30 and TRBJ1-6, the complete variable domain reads SQTIHQWPATLVQPVGSPLSLECTVEGTSNPNLYWYRQAAGRGLQLLFYSVGIGQISSEVPQNLSASRPQDRQFILSSKKLLLSDSGFYLCAWSVQGGSPLHFGNGTRLTVT.